The clone carrying this TCR beta chain was detected once. The data are from a study of control samples from healthy donors and cancer patients. Repertoires were generated with immunoSEQ multiplex PCR, while TCRdb's copy carries only in-frame clones and drops some. Among approximately 84,000 clones, 91% were seen once, and the ten largest hold around a sixth. CDR3 length equals 15 residues. Germline assignment: CDR1 SGHNT and CDR2 YYREEE (reference sequence). V lost 0 bases, J lost 0 bases, and 10 bases lay in between. The specimen was blood. The sequence derives from a man under 40 in good health. This chain connects TRBV5-4 to TRBJ2-7; D is perhaps TRBD1 or TRBD2 (5 bases each). The CDR3 bases are TGTGCCAGCAGCTTGGACGGGGCCAGCTCCTACGAGCAGTACTTC. Translation: CASSLDGASSYEQYF.